The clone carrying this T cell receptor (beta chain) came up a few times. Its antigen is undetermined. All sorted populations exceeded 95% purity. The study reverse transcribed the entire isolated RNA, so it sequenced expressed TCRB transcripts. Sequencing of naive, central memory and regulatory T cell samples gave an average of roughly 3.4 million reads. Generated by immunoSEQ multiplex PCR, the TCRdb table keeps only in-frame clones and is missing some. This sample has a few hundred thousand clones, with roughly 15% found just once. This entry comes from a study of beta chain features in type 1 diabetes. Study observations and caveats: When Type 1 diabetes patients were examined, their TCRB CDR3s proved moderately but significantly shorter in all four CD4+ subsets. Type 1 diabetes patients showed fewer insertions and more deletions at VDJ junctions. Compared to healthy donors, patients appeared to have naive, central memory and Treg TCRB repertoires that were more alike.

The sequencing input was naive CD4+ T cells from blood. This receptor was identified in a young man with type 1 diabetes.

CDR3 amino acids: CASGGGRTEAFF. In nucleotides, the CDR3 is TGTGCCAGCGGTGGGGGGCGGACTGAAGCTTTCTTT. The chain recombines TRBV2 with TRBJ1-1; TRBD1 is a possible D gene (6 bases). V was pared by 8 bases and J by 5 bases, with 12 bases between. CDR3 length: 12 residues. CDR1 is SNHLY, CDR2 FYNNEI, per germline.